At least ten counts were recorded for the clone carrying this T cell receptor beta chain. Its specificity is unknown. Using its own MiXCR run on the RT-PCR reads, TCRdb lists one record per CDR3 protein. The table includes about half a million distinct CDR3 sequences, less than 8% detected once. These data belong to a study of response to subunit inactivated influenza vaccine. Whole-study findings and limits: The authors put forward the suggestion that each seasonal influenza vaccination may bring in only a limited number of new T cells.

This receptor was obtained from a man aged 45-69 years who received an inactivated influenza vaccine. Material: PBMCs from blood, obtained roughly 24 months after vaccination.

The CDR3 bases are TGTGCCATCAGTGAGTCGACGGGGGTACACGAGCAGTACTTC. It specifies CAISESTGVHEQYF. J is TRBJ2-7 and V is TRBV10-3; a weak D match, TRBD2 (6 bases). Looked up from germline, CDR1 is ENHRY and CDR2 is SYGVKD. The CDR3 sequence is 14 residues long. V was cut by 0 bases and J by 5 bases, with 11 bases left in between.